This record covers a single T cell receptor (beta chain). Its antigen is not identified. Using immunoSEQ multiplex PCR, the repertoire was profiled, and TCRdb retains in-frame clones only, with some absent. This table holds 4,500 to 5,500 clones, approximately 61% found once. From germline, CDR1 is MNHEY and CDR2 SVGAGI. The junction had 7 bases not matched to a gene; V was cut back by 5 bases and J by 5 bases. This CDR3 comprises 15 residues. The source of the sample is a study of CD8 T cell repertoires and HIV-1 epitope variants. Looking at the study overall: Separate wells received one of Twenty-five Gag or Nef variant peptides.

V gene TRBV6-5 combines with J gene TRBJ2-7, with 12 bases matching TRBD2. The sequence was obtained from a male donor with HIV. The source material was cultured CD8+ T cells derived from PBMCs. CDR3 region: CASSHRTSGRNEQYF. The CDR3, as DNA: TGTGCCAGCAGTCACCGTACTAGCGGGAGGAACGAGCAGTACTTC.